This note documents a single T cell receptor (beta chain) sequence. Its target is unknown. A junction boundary mismatches the germline segment, possibly from a read error. Libraries were prepared by immunoSEQ multiplex PCR; TCRdb keeps only in-frame clonotypes and omits some of them. The sample contains 53,000 or so clones, 79% of which appear only once. This specimen comes from a study of OX40 agonist ivuxolimab in advanced cancers. General study points: At 0.1 to 3.0 mg/kg and by week 6, clonal expansion occurred in CD4+ and CD8+ blood T cells.

This receptor was taken from an adult with an advanced solid tumor such as melanoma, head and neck, liver or kidney cancer. Material: CD4+ or CD8+ T cells sorted from blood, obtained in a trial of the OX40 agonist ivuxolimab.

CDR3 region: CASSDRGQHFRGDF. The CDR3 DNA sequence: TGTGCCAGCAGTGATAGGGGACAACATTTTCGGGGGGACTTC. This rearrangement joins TRBV2 to TRBJ2-7; weak D call: TRBD2 (7 bases). CDR1 is SNHLY and CDR2 is FYNNEI in the germline V gene. The length of the CDR3 is 14 residues. The entire variable domain, with the rest obtained from reference TRBV2 and TRBJ2-7, is as follows: EPEVTQTPSHQVTQMGQEVILRCVPISNHLYFYWYRQILGQKVEFLVSFYNNEISEKSEIFDDQFSVERPDGSNFTLKIRSTKLEDSAMYFCASSDRGQHFRGDFGPGTRLTVT.